This T cell receptor (beta chain) emerged from a study of T cells in Graves' hyperthyroidism and ophthalmopathy (dated by TCRdb to the late 2010s). Describing the broader study: Peripheral blood was collected at initial diagnosis, before any treatment. A discovery cohort of approximately 100 patients, about 40 with Graves' ophthalmopathy and fewer than 65 with stable Graves' hyperthyroidism, was used to find distinguishing TCR V-J signatures. Prospective prediction of ophthalmopathy was tested in an independent validation cohort of 18 hyperthyroidism patients and some 17 patients who later progressed to ophthalmopathy. The approximately 100 discovery patients were randomly divided into training and test sets at a 7:3 ratio. In more than 5 Graves' hyperthyroidism patients, the study also compared T-cell repertoires from thyroid tissue with T-cell repertoires from blood. After sampling, hyperthyroidism patients received methimazole starting at 30 mg daily, and ophthalmopathy patients received high-dose intravenous methylprednisolone. The paper reports TCR Vbeta CDR3 sequencing of 135 peripheral blood samples: 40 or so ophthalmopathy, fewer than 80 hyperthyroidism and 17 progressor patients.

This clonotype was counted only a few times. No cognate antigen has been identified for it. Qualities for individual bases were not recorded, and no much larger clone is one base off. Broader findings and caveats from the paper: A 13 V-J signature model separated ophthalmopathy from stable hyperthyroidism, with approximately 87% sensitivity and 81% to 83% specificity in cross-validation and 80%/75% in testing. Blood samples also contained most of the expanded thyroid clonotypes (frequency above 0.001), which suggests that blood repertoires may reflect thyroid immune responses. No statistical method was used to fix the sample size in advance, and group allocation was not hidden from the investigators. In validation, progression to ophthalmopathy was predicted by the model with more than 65% sensitivity and roughly 76% specificity, a median of approximately 7.1 months before onset.

The TCR beta CDR3 regions were amplified from the RNA transcripts. For the first round of RT-PCR on the TCR CDR3, the HTBI primer set was used together with the Qiagen OneStep RT-PCR kit. Libraries were constructed in a second round of multiplex PCR, after which size selection and purification were carried out. Sequencing of the libraries was done on an Illumina HiSeq2000 using paired-end 100 bp reads. The source study handled its data this way. Raw data were processed with SOAPnuke, discarding reads with adapters, uncalled bases, mean Phred below 15, or no exact constant-primer or identifier match. High-quality paired reads were merged using COPE v1.2.5, and each unique nucleotide sequence was defined as a clonotype. MiTCR v1.1 was used to align the clonotypes against IMGT TRBV, TRBD and TRBJ reference segments. Analysis was restricted to V-J combinations with a frequency above 0.0001, which covered roughly 99% of repertoires. The TCS score was defined as F50 (clonal expansion) divided by E x V (chaos), with BLOSUM62-based TCRdist calculated between CDR3 peptides within each V-J. Welch's t-statistics and random forest reduced roughly 500 V-J features to 10 to 15, which were used in a naive Bayes classifier (R e1071). The public sequencing data were trimmed at Q25 with fastp and processed into clonotypes with MiXCR by TCRdb, which kept only in-frame beta chains. Duplicate CDR3 protein sequences are folded into a single record with the most common DNA and genes. The V and J calls reflect TCRdb's pipeline rather than the authors' work. The sample includes hundreds of thousands of distinct CDR3 sequences, with 11% to 15% observed a single time. The ten largest clonotypes hold roughly 10% of the sample.

Graves' hyperthyroidism was defined as stable when no progression to ophthalmopathy occurred over 18 months of follow-up. The hyperthyroidism patients were between 18 and 65 years old and newly diagnosed, with a disease duration of less than 2 months. The study excluded patients with uncontrolled infections, other autoimmune diseases, pregnancy or lactation. Diagnoses were based on clinical symptoms, serum thyroxine and TRAb, thyroid ultrasound and orbital computed tomography. Ficoll-Paque density gradient centrifugation was used to isolate PBMCs from around 10 ml of fresh peripheral blood. Trizol reagent was used to extract total RNA, and RNA quality was then checked on an Agilent 2100 Bioanalyzer. Here V drops 8 bases and J drops 4 bases, and the junction holds 4 bases not matched to any gene. The germline V gene (reference sequence) gives CDR1 as MNHEY and CDR2 as SMNVEV. From the cysteine through the phenylalanine, the CDR3 covers 12 amino acids. The retained sequence is limited to the CDR3, 36 bases, with the frame set at the first base.

This chain joins TRBV27 to TRBJ2-5; TRBD1 lines up with 7 middle nucleotides. The specimen was blood. The sequence derives from a woman aged 18 to 35 with Graves' hyperthyroidism. The nucleotide sequence reads as follows: TGTGCCAGCGGGAGACAGGGAGAGACCCAGTACTTC. Translation gives CASGRQGETQYF.